This is a list of T cell receptor beta chains from one sample in a study of blood T cell repertoires in COVID-19. Produced via immunoSEQ multiplex PCR; TCRdb's table is partial and in-frame only. The table includes about 150,000 clones, 75% to 90% detected once. Material: peripheral blood. The receptors stem from a man aged 55 to 69 with acute or convalescent COVID-19. CDR3s leave out the opening cysteine and the closing phenylalanine or tryptophan. A D gene is named only where the DNA matches it firmly.

j_call: TRBJ2-3; v_call: TRBV4-3; d_call: NA; cdr3_aa: ASSQDPGGTSTDTQY
j_call: TRBJ1-4; v_call: TRBV27; d_call: TRBD1; cdr3_aa: ASSYWTGGKVKLF
j_call: TRBJ2-2; v_call: TRBV12-5; d_call: NA; cdr3_aa: ASGRNGGTGELF
j_call: TRBJ2-2; v_call: TRBV29-1; d_call: TRBD2; cdr3_aa: SVRIAGGNTGELF
j_call: TRBJ2-3; v_call: TRBV29-1; d_call: NA; cdr3_aa: SVVALGTDTQY
j_call: TRBJ1-1; v_call: TRBV4-2; d_call: NA; cdr3_aa: ASSPTADRSGTEAF
j_call: TRBJ2-7; v_call: TRBV12-3/TRBV12-4; d_call: TRBD1; cdr3_aa: ASSTTGVQY
j_call: TRBJ2-7; v_call: TRBV30; d_call: TRBD1; cdr3_aa: AWSVRRTGDSYEQY
j_call: TRBJ2-1; v_call: TRBV9; d_call: TRBD2; cdr3_aa: ASGLAGGYEQF
j_call: TRBJ2-2; v_call: TRBV24-1; d_call: NA; cdr3_aa: ATSDSGFRELF
j_call: TRBJ2-6; v_call: TRBV19; d_call: NA; cdr3_aa: ASQQVSGANVLT
j_call: TRBJ2-2; v_call: TRBV6-5; d_call: NA; cdr3_aa: ASSRGTQNTGELF
j_call: TRBJ1-1; v_call: TRBV14; d_call: NA; cdr3_aa: ASSQTGMNTEAF
j_call: TRBJ2-1; v_call: TRBV11-2; d_call: NA; cdr3_aa: ASSRAVSSYNEQF
j_call: TRBJ1-6; v_call: TRBV28; d_call: NA; cdr3_aa: ASSLSQGFNNSPLH
j_call: TRBJ2-1; v_call: TRBV13; d_call: NA; cdr3_aa: ASSLGREQF
j_call: TRBJ1-4; v_call: TRBV7-2; d_call: NA; cdr3_aa: ASSLSGGAGNEKLF
j_call: TRBJ2-5; v_call: TRBV6-5; d_call: TRBD1; cdr3_aa: ASSYSRQGAAETQY
j_call: TRBJ1-3; v_call: TRBV6-1; d_call: TRBD1; cdr3_aa: ASSEARGQGVGNTIY
j_call: TRBJ2-7; v_call: TRBV30; d_call: NA; cdr3_aa: AWRAGPYEQY
j_call: TRBJ1-1; v_call: TRBV5-6; d_call: NA; cdr3_aa: ASSSRVAPGVAF
j_call: TRBJ2-3; v_call: TRBV24-1; d_call: NA; cdr3_aa: ATSGRKGEADTQY
j_call: TRBJ1-4; v_call: TRBV18; d_call: TRBD1; cdr3_aa: ASSPPGGRAPEKLF
j_call: TRBJ1-2; v_call: TRBV6-2/TRBV6-3; d_call: TRBD1; cdr3_aa: ASSPHQQGPGGYGYT
j_call: TRBJ1-5; v_call: TRBV9; d_call: NA; cdr3_aa: ASSYTGLSNQPQH
j_call: TRBJ2-2; v_call: TRBV10-3; d_call: TRBD2; cdr3_aa: AIRNPSGLAGGGRTGELF
j_call: TRBJ2-5; v_call: TRBV5-4; d_call: TRBD2; cdr3_aa: ASSRLSGGASETQY
j_call: TRBJ2-2; v_call: TRBV4-1; d_call: NA; cdr3_aa: ASSQVKGRGAIGELF
j_call: TRBJ2-1; v_call: TRBV27; d_call: NA; cdr3_aa: ASSLSNPGYNEQF
j_call: TRBJ2-7; v_call: TRBV5-1; d_call: TRBD1; cdr3_aa: ASSWGDRAAYEQY
j_call: TRBJ2-3; v_call: TRBV18; d_call: NA; cdr3_aa: ASSSRGSTDTQY
j_call: TRBJ2-2; v_call: TRBV4-2; d_call: TRBD2; cdr3_aa: ASSQAGGRNTGELF
j_call: TRBJ1-1; v_call: TRBV28; d_call: TRBD1; cdr3_aa: ASRGGTGNTEAF
j_call: TRBJ2-2; v_call: TRBV6-4; d_call: NA; cdr3_aa: ASSDRPGATGELF
j_call: TRBJ2-2; v_call: TRBV4-1; d_call: NA; cdr3_aa: ASSQAHYTGELF
j_call: TRBJ2-6; v_call: TRBV2; d_call: NA; cdr3_aa: ASREAGANVLA
j_call: TRBJ2-3; v_call: TRBV5-6; d_call: NA; cdr3_aa: ASSLGHTDTQY
j_call: TRBJ2-3; v_call: TRBV6-5; d_call: NA; cdr3_aa: ASRMGHTDTQY
j_call: TRBJ2-7; v_call: TRBV5-1; d_call: NA; cdr3_aa: ASSLVDTSTSYEQY
j_call: TRBJ2-3; v_call: TRBV5-1; d_call: NA; cdr3_aa: ASSQGPSGSTDTQY
j_call: TRBJ1-2; v_call: TRBV7-2; d_call: TRBD1; cdr3_aa: ASSLPTGGLRYT
j_call: TRBJ2-5; v_call: TRBV6-2/TRBV6-3; d_call: TRBD2; cdr3_aa: ASSSGTSGNQETQY
j_call: TRBJ2-2; v_call: TRBV9; d_call: TRBD2; cdr3_aa: ASSAPSGRGTGELF
j_call: TRBJ1-5; v_call: TRBV28; d_call: NA; cdr3_aa: ASSLYPGWDQPQH
j_call: TRBJ1-2; v_call: TRBV3-1/TRBV3-2; d_call: TRBD1; cdr3_aa: ASSPGQGHYGYT
j_call: TRBJ2-3; v_call: TRBV5-3; d_call: NA; cdr3_aa: ADNVRQSLNTQY
j_call: TRBJ1-5; v_call: TRBV6-2/TRBV6-3; d_call: NA; cdr3_aa: ASSYSATSRDQPQH
j_call: TRBJ2-5; v_call: TRBV7-3; d_call: TRBD2; cdr3_aa: ASSLTPGLGRETQY
j_call: TRBJ2-5; v_call: TRBV6-2/TRBV6-3; d_call: TRBD2; cdr3_aa: ASSAYGLAGGGVGETQY
j_call: TRBJ1-6; v_call: TRBV9; d_call: NA; cdr3_aa: ASSALGQLNSPLH
j_call: TRBJ1-2; v_call: TRBV6-5; d_call: NA; cdr3_aa: ASSPSRVGYGYT
j_call: TRBJ1-2; v_call: TRBV23-1; d_call: TRBD1; cdr3_aa: ASVLGTADYGYT
j_call: TRBJ2-5; v_call: TRBV5-4; d_call: NA; cdr3_aa: ASSFQGWETQY
j_call: TRBJ2-4; v_call: TRBV14; d_call: NA; cdr3_aa: ASSQEELRKLAKNIQY
j_call: TRBJ2-3; v_call: TRBV9; d_call: NA; cdr3_aa: ASSVVGSLSDTQY
j_call: TRBJ1-1; v_call: TRBV6-2/TRBV6-3; d_call: NA; cdr3_aa: ASTPGAGQNTEAF
j_call: TRBJ1-2; v_call: TRBV5-4; d_call: TRBD1; cdr3_aa: ASSPRQGLYGYT